This T cell receptor (beta chain) was obtained from a study of T cells in Graves' hyperthyroidism and ophthalmopathy. The study's findings and limits: Blood also carried most thyroid clonotypes expanded above 0.001.

The table lists this clonotype with many counts. What it binds is unknown. The CDR3 regions of TCR beta were amplified from RNA transcripts. Using the HTBI primer set, a first-round RT-PCR was run on the TCR CDR3. In TCRdb, the multiplex PCR reads were re-called with MiXCR into one record per CDR3 protein. The sample lists 550,000 to 800,000 distinct CDR3 sequences, about a sixth seen once, with 8.4% in the top ten. With a duration under 2 months, the hyperthyroidism was newly diagnosed in patients aged 18 to 65. This receptor was taken from a man between 18 and 29 years old with Graves' hyperthyroidism. The specimen was blood.

The CDR3 sequence is CASSRGGPQETQYF. CDR3 bases: TGTGCCAGCTCTCGGGGCGGCCCCCAAGAGACCCAGTACTTC. The chain links TRBV28 to TRBJ2-5; D is possibly TRBD1 or TRBD2 (5 bases each). CDR3 length: 14 amino acids. From germline, CDR1 is MDHEN and CDR2 SYDVKM. With 8 bases removed from V and 1 base from J, the gap between germline ends came to 14 bases.